This T cell receptor beta chain was identified in a study of shared clonotypes between healthy human individuals. Findings of the study overall: Among non-shared clonotypes, generation probabilities were lower than among those shared by all four donors.

About this clone itself: The antigen remains undetermined.

Donors were healthy HIV-negative adults without recent acute infections or vaccinations. Researchers partitioned CD4+ cells into CD45RA+ naive and CD45RA-negative memory subsets. Original processing methods: ImmunoSEQ yielded junction-only sequences lacking quality scores, so filtering differed. Sequencing used immunoSEQ multiplex PCR; TCRdb keeps in-frame clones, though not all of them. V, J and clone size are taken as reported in that table, and D and trimming were inferred from the DNA itself. Of 2,500,000 or so clones in the sample, approximately 93% were seen once. Material for sequencing was naive CD4+ T cells from PBMCs. Subset: CD45RA+ positively selected. This receptor was obtained from a man aged 18-30 years in good health. Some clones in this sample may be carry-over from other donors' samples.

The CDR3 region has the DNA TGCGCCAGCAGCTTGGCATTTCAAAGGAACCCTGGGGCTTTCTTT. Amino acids: CASSLAFQRNPGAFF. V and J are TRBV5-1 and TRBJ1-1; no definite D call. The CDR3 runs to 15 residues. In germline, CDR1 is SGHRS, CDR2 YFSETQ. With 0 bases removed from V and 11 bases from J, the gap between germline ends came to 20 bases.